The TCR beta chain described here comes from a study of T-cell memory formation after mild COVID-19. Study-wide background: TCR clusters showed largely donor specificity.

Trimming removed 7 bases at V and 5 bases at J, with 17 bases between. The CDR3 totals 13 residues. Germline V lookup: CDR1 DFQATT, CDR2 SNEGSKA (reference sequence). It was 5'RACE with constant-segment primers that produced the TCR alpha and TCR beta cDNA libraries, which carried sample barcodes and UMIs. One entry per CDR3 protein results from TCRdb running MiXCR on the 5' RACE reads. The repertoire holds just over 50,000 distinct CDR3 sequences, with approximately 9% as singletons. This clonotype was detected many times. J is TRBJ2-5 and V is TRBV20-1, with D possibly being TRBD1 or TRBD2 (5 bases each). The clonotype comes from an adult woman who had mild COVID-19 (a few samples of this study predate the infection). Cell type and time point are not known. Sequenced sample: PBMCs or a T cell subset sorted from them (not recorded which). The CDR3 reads CSGAWGNMETQYF. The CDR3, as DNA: TGCAGTGGAGCTTGGGGGAATATGGAGACCCAGTACTTC.